The 22 T cell receptor beta chains listed next were all sequenced from one sample in a study of vaccination effects on CD4 cells after COVID-19. Measured with immunoSEQ multiplex PCR; TCRdb has only the in-frame clones, and not every one. This sample yields about 73,000 clones, of which 60% to 75% are seen a single time; around 3% belongs to the top ten. Antigen-specific CD4+ T cells were first expanded with viral peptide pools by the ViraFEST assay and only then sequenced. Cells that had been cultured for 10 days were the source of isolated CD4+ T cells. No vaccinee had earlier SARS-CoV-2 infection, and nucleocapsid antibodies were negative. No cognate antigen is known for these TCRs. The source was CD4+ T cells from PBMCs cultured with HCoV-NL63 spike peptides, collected before COVID-19 vaccination. Every receptor here comes from a human donor who received a COVID-19 vaccine.

The DNA of the CDR3 is TGTGCCAGTAGCTTGGAGACGGCCTATGGCTACACCTTC. As protein: CASSLETAYGYTF. V gene TRBV19 combines with J gene TRBJ1-2; no clear D gene. V was trimmed by 6 bases and J by 4 bases, leaving 12 bases between them. CDR3 size: 13 residues. Germline loops: CDR1 LNHDA, CDR2 SQIVND (reference sequence).

Here the CDR3 DNA reads TGTGCCAGCAGTGACTCGAAGGGGGCGCGAGGCACTGAAGCTTTCTTT. It encodes CASSDSKGARGTEAFF. J is TRBJ1-1 and V is TRBV6-4, with TRBD1 identical over 7 bases. Germline loops: CDR1 MRHNA, CDR2 SNTAGT. The CDR3 is 16 residues long. The trim removed 0 bases at V and 4 bases at J, leaving 8 bases unmatched.

V is TRBV7-2 and J is TRBJ2-5; D may correspond to TRBD1 or TRBD2 (6 bases each). The CDR3 has 14 residues. V was trimmed by 5 bases and J by 4 bases, leaving 14 bases between them. In germline, CDR1 is SGHTA, CDR2 FQGNSA. Written as DNA, the CDR3 is TGTGCCAGCAGCCAGCTAGGGGGGCGAGAGACCCAGTACTTC. It yields the protein CASSQLGGRETQYF.

This clone was seen a handful of times. The chain has TRBV7-2 and TRBJ1-2, with 8 nucleotides matching TRBD1. CDR3 length: 12 amino acids. Germline lookup yields CDR1 SGHTA and CDR2 FQGNSA. V trimming: 6 bases; J trimming: 5 bases; junction bases outside the gene matches: 2. Here the CDR3 DNA reads TGTGCCAGCAGTCAGGGGGCATATGGCTACACCTTC. Translation: CASSQGAYGYTF. Together with reference TRBV7-2 and TRBJ1-2, the CDR3 gives the full variable domain: GAGVSQSPSNKVTEKGKDVELRCDPISGHTALYWYRQSLGQGLEFLIYFQGNSAPDKSGLPSDRFSAERTGGSVSTLTIQRTQQEDSAVYLCASSQGAYGYTFGSGTRLTVV.

This clone turned up a few times. The chain uses TRBV2 and TRBJ1-1; D unclear. The germline V and J ends were trimmed by 7 bases and 3 bases, with 18 bases remaining between them. CDR3 length equals 15 residues. Germline loops: CDR1 SNHLY, CDR2 FYNNEI. The CDR3 DNA sequence: TGTGCCAGCACCGCGGAGGGTTCTATGTACACTGAAGCTTTCTTT. Translating gives CASTAEGSMYTEAFF.

This chain links TRBV2 with TRBJ2-5; no clear D. Trimming pared 3 bases from V and 7 bases from J, leaving 6 bases between. CDR1 and CDR2 (germline): SNHLY, FYNNEI. The CDR3 contains 11 residues. The CDR3 bases are TGTGCCAGCAGTGACCCGGGGACCCAGTACTTC. Its protein product is CASSDPGTQYF.

In this sample, this clone turned up a few times. The rearrangement joins TRBV12-5 to TRBJ1-4; 7 positions match TRBD1. Germline V CDR1 and CDR2: LGHNT, FRNRAP. Trimming took 3 bases from V and 14 from J; bases not matched to a gene: 9. There are 13 residues in the CDR3. The CDR3 here is CASGLMTGSRLFF. Here the CDR3 DNA reads TGTGCTAGTGGTTTAATGACAGGGAGTCGCCTGTTTTTT.

J is TRBJ2-3 and V is TRBV9; 7 nucleotides align to TRBD2. Germline CDR1 and CDR2: SGDLS and YYNGEE. This CDR3 contains 15 residues. The trim removed 1 base at V and 1 base at J, leaving 3 bases unmatched. This CDR3 reads CASSVNLAGTDTQYF. For the CDR3, the DNA is TGTGCCAGCAGCGTAAATCTAGCGGGCACAGATACGCAGTATTTT.

This sequence joins TRBV5-1 and TRBJ1-2; D unclear. The length of the CDR3 is 14 residues. The V gene lost 0 bases and the J gene lost 0 bases, with 6 bases spanning the gap. CDR1 is SGHRS, CDR2 YFSETQ, per germline. CDR3 DNA sequence: TGCGCCAGCAGCTTGGAGGCGGCTAACTATGGCTACACCTTC. Amino acids: CASSLEAANYGYTF.

The CDR3 sequence: CASSPDRPRDGYGYTF. The CDR3 DNA follows: TGTGCCAGCTCACCAGACAGGCCGAGGGATGGGTATGGCTACACCTTC. The V and J genes are TRBV18 and TRBJ1-2; D perhaps matches TRBD1 (6 bases). V dropped 2 bases and J dropped 5 bases, with 18 bases sitting between them. The V gene's germline CDR1 is KGHSH and CDR2 LQKENI. The length of the CDR3 is 16 residues.

The rearrangement links TRBV9 to TRBJ2-1; 8 positions agree with TRBD2. The germline gives CDR1 SGDLS, CDR2 YYNGEE. Losses at the gene ends were 3 bases for V and 5 bases for J; bases not matched to a gene: 10. This CDR3 has 16 amino acids. This CDR3 is CASSERGGGYDNEQFF. The CDR3 DNA is TGTGCCAGCAGCGAGAGGGGCGGGGGGTACGACAATGAGCAGTTCTTC.

This clone was counted between two and nine times. The chain combines TRBV5-1 with TRBJ1-2; TRBD1 is a possible D gene (5 bases). V was cut by 3 bases and J by 8 bases, with 14 bases left in between. Germline CDR1 SGHRS, CDR2 YFSETQ. The CDR3 runs to 13 residues. The DNA for the CDR3 is TGCGCCAGCAGCTATACAGGCCCAGCGGGCTACACCTTC. This gives the protein CASSYTGPAGYTF.

The chain recombines TRBV6-5 with TRBJ2-1, with D perhaps matching TRBD1 or TRBD2 (5 bases each). Germline loops: CDR1 MNHEY, CDR2 SVGAGI. CDR3 length equals 14 residues. Trimming cost V 6 bases and J 7 bases, with 16 bases left between them. This CDR3 is CASSPGQATNEQFF. CDR3 bases: TGTGCCAGCAGCCCGGGGCAGGCTACAAATGAGCAGTTCTTC.

V is TRBV18 and J is TRBJ2-5; the match to TRBD1 covers 8 bases. Germline trimming cut 3 bases from V and 3 bases from J; bases unmatched to any gene: 0. The CDR3 consists of 13 residues. Per the germline V gene, CDR1 is KGHSH and CDR2 is LQKENI. The CDR3 sequence: CASSPTGEETQYF. The CDR3, as DNA: TGTGCCAGCTCACCGACAGGGGAAGAGACCCAGTACTTC.

J is TRBJ1-3 and V is TRBV5-1; D is perhaps TRBD1 (6 bases). Trimming stripped 4 bases from V and 5 bases from J, with 16 bases between. Looked up from germline, CDR1 is SGHRS and CDR2 is YFSETQ. The CDR3 contains 15 residues. The CDR3 region is CASSVGTGRRNTIYF. The CDR3, as DNA: TGCGCCAGCAGCGTCGGCACAGGGCGAAGAAACACCATATATTTT. The entire variable domain, with the rest obtained from reference TRBV5-1 and TRBJ1-3, is as follows: KAGVTQTPRYLIKTRGQQVTLSCSPISGHRSVSWYQQTPGQGLQFLFEYFSETQRNKGNFPGRFSGRQFSNSRSEMNVSTLELGDSALYLCASSVGTGRRNTIYFGEGSWLTVV.

The chain employs TRBV9 and TRBJ2-2; D not certain. V dropped 0 bases and J dropped 1 base, with 19 bases sitting between them. CDR3 size: 19 residues. Germline V gives CDR1 SGDLS, CDR2 YYNGEE. CDR3 nucleotide sequence: TGTGCCAGCAGCGTAGTCCCCATGGGGTGGGCTGGGAACACCGGGGAGCTGTTTTTT. Translation: CASSVVPMGWAGNTGELFF. Based on the CDR3 plus reference TRBV9 and TRBJ2-2, the full variable domain is DSGVTQTPKHLITATGQRVTLRCSPRSGDLSVYWYQQSLDQGLQFLIQYYNGEERAKGNILERFSAQQFPDLHSELNLSSLELGDSALYFCASSVVPMGWAGNTGELFFGEGSRLTVL.

The V call is TRBV19, the J call TRBJ2-3; no firm D call. V was clipped by 2 bases and J by 1 base, with 10 bases between them. From germline, CDR1 is LNHDA and CDR2 SQIVND (reference sequence). The CDR3 totals 15 residues. The CDR3 region has the DNA TGTGCCAGTAGTATACAGGCTGGAGGCACAGATACGCAGTATTTT. Protein: CASSIQAGGTDTQYF.

Remarks on this clone: Other DNA sequences from this sample encode an identical CDR3 as well. This CDR3 reads CASSLELQNTEAFF. CDR3 nucleotides: TGTGCCAGCAGCCTAGAGTTACAGAACACTGAAGCTTTCTTT. The rearrangement uses TRBV7-9 and TRBJ1-1; no clear D. The CDR3 is 14 residues long. Germline V lookup: CDR1 SEHNR, CDR2 FQNEAQ (reference sequence). The V end was cut by 5 bases, the J end by 1 base, with 11 bases between.

In the case of this clone: The same CDR3 arises from other DNA sequences in this sample as well. The chain links TRBV7-2 to TRBJ1-5; D not resolved. Germline V gene lookup returns CDR1 SGHTA and CDR2 FQGNSA. The CDR3 is 13 amino acids. V was cut by 4 bases and J by 3 bases, with 7 bases left in between. This CDR3 is CASSYAVNQPQHF. CDR3 bases: TGTGCCAGCAGCTATGCAGTCAATCAGCCCCAGCATTTT.

This clone was detected only a few times. This chain connects TRBV10-3 to TRBJ2-4, with TRBD2 as a possible D gene (5 bases). Trimming pared 2 bases from V and 0 bases from J, leaving 5 bases between. This CDR3 region has 14 residues. Germline assignment: CDR1 ENHRY and CDR2 SYGVKD. This CDR3 is CAISEGLAKNIQYF. The CDR3 DNA sequence: TGTGCCATCAGTGAGGGACTAGCCAAAAACATTCAGTACTTC.

There are a few counts of this clone. V and J are TRBV7-2 and TRBJ2-1, with a weak D call TRBD2 (6 bases). The CDR3 totals 13 residues. Between the trimmed V and J ends, which lost 1 base and 13 bases, there was a span of 14 bases. Germline CDR1 is SGHTA and CDR2 is FQGNSA. CDR3 loop: CASSLGAGYSQFF. DNA for the CDR3: TGTGCCAGCAGCTTAGGCGCGGGGTATTCCCAGTTCTTC.

The chain recombines TRBV5-1 with TRBJ1-2; tentatively, D is TRBD1 (5 bases). Germline loops: CDR1 SGHRS, CDR2 YFSETQ. This CDR3 contains 14 residues. Between the trimmed V and J ends, which lost 4 bases and 3 bases, there was a span of 13 bases. The CDR3 is CASSPTGGDYGYTF. DNA for the CDR3: TGCGCCAGCAGCCCTACCGGGGGAGACTATGGCTACACCTTC.